The 9 T cell receptor beta chains reported below all come from one sample, sequenced in a study of blood T cell repertoires in COVID-19. Repertoires were generated with immunoSEQ multiplex PCR, while TCRdb's copy carries only in-frame clones and drops some. The sample shows roughly 87,000 clones, approximately 86% of them seen only once. Sequencing was done on a sample of peripheral blood. The receptors here all came from a man in his forties with acute or convalescent COVID-19.

This sequence joins TRBV21-1 and TRBJ1-2; the table names TRBD1, a call not compared with the DNA. TRBV21-1 is a pseudogene locus. The CDR3 has 16 residues. The CDR3 spells CASSKRCDRGPYGYTF. The DNA for the CDR3 is TGTGCCAGCAGCAAACGATGCGACAGGGGGCCCTATGGCTACACCTTC.

This clone was seen a handful of times. The V call is TRBV6-2 or TRBV6-3, the J call TRBJ2-7, with 7 positions matching TRBD2. Germline lookup yields CDR1 MNHEY and CDR2 SVGEGT. This CDR3 has 15 amino acids. V trimming: 6 bases; J trimming: 3 bases; junction bases outside the gene matches: 11. CDR3 bases: TGTGCCAGCAGCAGACCTGGCAGCGGGGTCTACGAGCAGTACTTC. Translated: CASSRPGSGVYEQYF.

This chain joins TRBV5-6 and TRBJ2-3; D perhaps matches TRBD1 (6 bases). V was shortened by 3 bases and J by 6 bases, with 20 bases between the two germline ends. The CDR3 totals 16 residues. The germline V gene encodes CDR1 SGHDT and CDR2 YYEEEE. The CDR3 is CASSWDTDLTLDTQYF. CDR3 nucleotide sequence: TGTGCCAGCAGCTGGGACACCGACCTTACGCTGGATACGCAGTATTTT.

CDR3 loop: CASSPNLTSGRSYEQYF. In nucleotides, the CDR3 is TGTGCCAGCAGCCCCAACCTCACTAGCGGAAGGTCCTACGAGCAGTACTTC. This chain connects TRBV3-1 (or the pseudogene TRBV3-2) to TRBJ2-7, with 8 bases aligning to TRBD2. CDR1 LGHDT and CDR2 YNNKEL come from the germline V gene (reference sequence). This CDR3 region has 17 residues. The V gene end was trimmed by 4 bases and the J gene end by 1 base; junction bases not matched to a gene: 12.

The rearrangement joins TRBV9 to TRBJ2-2; 8 nucleotides match TRBD1. Germline values: CDR1 SGDLS, CDR2 YYNGEE. The V and J ends lost 4 bases and 4 bases, in that order; junction bases with no gene match: 9. The CDR3 totals 16 residues. CDR3 sequence: CASSFRTGTSTGELFF. CDR3 DNA sequence: TGTGCCAGCAGCTTCAGGACAGGGACCAGCACCGGGGAGCTGTTTTTT.

This chain uses TRBV19 with TRBJ1-4, with 7 bases fitting TRBD1. The CDR3 has 15 amino acids. The V and J ends lost 4 bases and 8 bases, in that order; junction bases with no gene match: 10. Germline loops: CDR1 LNHDA, CDR2 SQIVND (reference sequence). The DNA of the CDR3 is TGTGCCAGTAGTACCCTCTTGACAGGGAACGAAAAACTGTTTTTT. It is translated as CASSTLLTGNEKLFF. Combining the CDR3 with reference TRBV19 and TRBJ1-4 gives the whole variable domain DGGITQSPKYLFRKEGQNVTLSCEQNLNHDAMYWYRQDPGQGLRLIYYSQIVNDFQKGDIAEGYSVSREKKESFPLTVTSAQKNPTAFYLCASSTLLTGNEKLFFGSGTQLSVL.

The CDR3 protein is CSARSVDEQFF. Here the CDR3 DNA reads TGCAGTGCTAGGTCTGTCGATGAGCAGTTCTTC. The V and J genes are TRBV20-1 and TRBJ2-1; D is unclear. The CDR3 runs 11 residues. Germline V gives CDR1 DFQATT, CDR2 SNEGSKA (reference sequence). The V end lost 3 bases, the J end lost 8 bases, and 8 bases lay between the germline ends.

V usage is TRBV2 and J usage is TRBJ2-3; the D gene is possibly TRBD1 (6 bases). The CDR3 is made up of 13 amino acids. The germline V gene encodes CDR1 SNHLY and CDR2 FYNNEI. V was shortened by 6 bases and J by 1 base, with 8 bases between the two germline ends. This CDR3 reads CASRQGRTDTQYF. CDR3 DNA sequence: TGTGCCAGCAGGCAGGGGCGCACAGATACGCAGTATTTT.

The V call is TRBV9, the J call TRBJ2-1; unclear D gene. V was cut by 4 bases and J by 0 bases, with 17 bases left in between. The CDR3 length is 17 residues. Germline V lookup: CDR1 SGDLS, CDR2 YYNGEE. The CDR3 nucleotides read TGTGCCAGCAGCCCGCATCAGCGCCTAAGCTCCTACAATGAGCAGTTCTTC. Translation: CASSPHQRLSSYNEQFF.